Each of the 27 T cell receptor beta chains below was sequenced from the same sample in a study of blood T cell repertoires in COVID-19. Produced via immunoSEQ multiplex PCR; TCRdb's table is partial and in-frame only. The sample comprises about 240,000 clones, approximately 87% of which are singletons, and about 5.9% rests with the top ten. Sequencing input: peripheral blood. The origin of the receptors is a man aged 55 to 70 with acute or convalescent COVID-19.

The rearrangement uses TRBV27 and TRBJ2-5; TRBD1 matches at 7 bases. Germline V lookup: CDR1 MNHEY, CDR2 SMNVEV (reference sequence). The length of the CDR3 is 15 residues. Trimming cost V 7 bases and J 4 bases; bases outside gene matches: 12. This chain's CDR3 is CASNSLSGGRETQYF. Here the CDR3 DNA reads TGTGCCAGCAACTCGTTATCAGGGGGTAGAGAGACCCAGTACTTC.

The chain has TRBV7-3 and TRBJ2-5; TRBD1 matches at 10 bases. Germline V gives CDR1 SGHTA, CDR2 FQGTGA. With 0 bases clipped from V and 5 bases from J, the junction kept 3 bases outside the gene matches. The CDR3 length is 15 residues. CDR3 bases: TGTGCCAGCAGCTTAACGACAGGGGGCTTGGAGACCCAGTACTTC. Its protein product is CASSLTTGGLETQYF.

The V gene is TRBV3-1 (or the pseudogene TRBV3-2), the J gene TRBJ1-1; no definite D call. The V gene's germline CDR1 is LGHDT and CDR2 YNNKEL (reference sequence). Trimming removed 5 bases from V and 2 bases from J, with 12 bases in between. This CDR3 has 14 residues. The CDR3 DNA reads TGTGCCAGCAGCGCCGTGTCCAGAAACACTGAAGCTTTCTTT. Protein sequence: CASSAVSRNTEAFF.

J is TRBJ2-3 and V is TRBV7-3; 9 nucleotides align to TRBD2. The V and J ends lost 5 bases and 6 bases, in that order; junction bases with no gene match: 0. The CDR3 covers 12 residues. Germline CDR1 is SGHTA and CDR2 is FQGTGA. The CDR3 nucleotides read TGTGCCAGCAGCACTAGCGGGGATACGCAGTATTTT. It encodes CASSTSGDTQYF. The whole variable domain, remainder taken from reference TRBV7-3 and TRBJ2-3, is GAGVSQTPSNKVTEKGKYVELRCDPISGHTALYWYRQSLGQGPEFLIYFQGTGAADDSGLPNDRFFAVRPEGSVSTLKIQRTERGDSAVYLCASSTSGDTQYFGPGTRLTVL.

This rearrangement joins TRBV6-5 to TRBJ1-4, with 8 nucleotides matching TRBD1. This CDR3 spans 14 amino acids. CDR1 MNHEY and CDR2 SVGAGI come from the germline V gene. V shed 7 bases, J shed 4 bases, and the junction held 5 bases outside the gene matches. This CDR3 is CASKRTGSNEKLFF. As DNA, the CDR3 is TGTGCCAGCAAAAGGACAGGGAGTAATGAAAAACTGTTTTTT.

The genes are TRBV6-5 and TRBJ2-7; tentative D call: TRBD2 (6 bases). CDR3 length equals 15 residues. With 6 bases removed from V and 5 bases from J, the gap between germline ends came to 20 bases. The germline V gene has CDR1 MNHEY and CDR2 SVGAGI. The CDR3 coding sequence is TGTGCCAGCAGCGCTAGTAGCGGCTACCTTCACGAGCAGTACTTC. It codes for CASSASSGYLHEQYF.

In this sample, this clone turned up once. The chain is built from TRBV19 and TRBJ2-6; 9 bases are a match to TRBD1. The CDR3 contains 19 residues. The germline CDR1 and CDR2 sequences are LNHDA and SQIVND (reference sequence). Trimming at V came to 7 bases and at J to 0 bases, leaving 13 bases not matched to a gene. CDR3 in amino acids: CASKGRGTGFTSGANVLTF. Written as DNA, the CDR3 is TGTGCCAGTAAGGGCCGGGGGACAGGGTTTACCTCTGGGGCCAACGTCCTGACTTTC.

The chain couples TRBV6-6 to TRBJ2-7, with a possible D match to TRBD2 (6 bases). This CDR3 comprises 15 residues. Germline CDR1 is MNHNY and CDR2 is SVGAGI (reference sequence). V lost 6 bases to trimming and J lost 2 bases, with 17 bases between them. The CDR3 DNA sequence: TGTGCCAGCAGCCACCCGGGACTGTTTCCCTACGAGCAGTACTTC. Translated, it gives CASSHPGLFPYEQYF.

The J gene is TRBJ1-1, the V gene TRBV14, with 9 nucleotides matching TRBD1. The CDR3 totals 14 residues. V shed 4 bases and J 6 bases; nucleotides not matched to a gene: 6. Germline V lookup: CDR1 SGHDN, CDR2 FVKESK. CDR3 region: CASSPGQGMPEAFF. The CDR3 coding sequence is TGTGCCAGCAGCCCGGGACAGGGTATGCCTGAAGCTTTCTTT.

This sequence joins TRBV14 and TRBJ1-5; 9 nucleotides agree with TRBD1. This CDR3 spans 15 amino acids. Germline V gives CDR1 SGHDN, CDR2 FVKESK. With 4 bases clipped from V and 6 bases from J, the junction kept 7 bases outside the gene matches. The CDR3 coding sequence is TGTGCCAGCAGCCCCCGACAGGGGGTAGGTCAGCCCCAGCATTTT. Amino acids: CASSPRQGVGQPQHF.

The V gene is TRBV18, the J gene TRBJ2-7, with TRBD1 identical over 9 bases. The length of the CDR3 is 14 residues. Germline CDR1 and CDR2: KGHSH and LQKENI. V trimming: 3 bases; J trimming: 5 bases; junction bases outside the gene matches: 5. This CDR3 reads CASSPRDRDHEQYF. The DNA for the CDR3 is TGTGCCAGCTCACCCCGGGACAGGGACCACGAGCAGTACTTC.

The rearrangement links TRBV2 to TRBJ1-1, with D possibly being TRBD1 (6 bases). CDR1 is SNHLY, CDR2 FYNNEI, per germline. This CDR3 region has 14 residues. V lost 6 bases and J 2 bases, leaving 13 bases between the germline ends. DNA of the CDR3: TGTGCCAGCAGATCCGGGACACTCAACACTGAAGCTTTCTTT. Protein product: CASRSGTLNTEAFF.

The chain links TRBV7-8 to TRBJ2-1; 8 nucleotides agree with TRBD1. CDR3 length: 13 residues. The V gene end was trimmed by 5 bases and the J gene end by 5 bases; junction bases not matched to a gene: 2. CDR1 and CDR2 from the germline V gene are SGHVS and FQNEAQ. The chain's CDR3 is CASSRQGNNEQFF. The CDR3 DNA reads as TGTGCCAGCAGCCGACAGGGGAACAATGAGCAGTTCTTC.

This clone showed up just a few times. V is TRBV7-2 and J is TRBJ1-6; D is undetermined. Germline CDR1 reads SGHTA; CDR2 reads FQGNSA. This CDR3 has 12 residues. V dropped 4 bases and J dropped 7 bases, with 5 bases sitting between them. CDR3 sequence reads: CASSSRNSPLHF. The CDR3 DNA follows: TGTGCCAGCAGCTCTCGGAATTCACCCCTCCACTTT.

The genes are TRBV6-5 and TRBJ1-5, with D perhaps matching TRBD1 (5 bases). This CDR3 contains 14 residues. Germline lookup yields CDR1 MNHEY and CDR2 SVGAGI. The germline V and J ends were trimmed by 7 bases and 0 bases, with 10 bases remaining between them. The CDR3 loop is CASNRQNSNQPQHF. CDR3 bases: TGTGCCAGCAACCGACAGAATAGCAATCAGCCCCAGCATTTT.

J is TRBJ2-7 and V is TRBV9, with 8 bases that match TRBD2. Germline trimming cut 3 bases from V and 3 bases from J; bases unmatched to any gene: 5. The CDR3 extends over 14 amino acids. Per germline, CDR1 SGDLS and CDR2 YYNGEE. CDR3 protein: CASSAIAGNYEQYF. The CDR3 DNA follows: TGTGCCAGCAGCGCCATAGCGGGGAACTACGAGCAGTACTTC.

The chain carries TRBV4-2 and TRBJ2-7; D gene uncertain. CDR1 LGHNA and CDR2 YNFKEQ come from the germline V gene. Trimming took 3 bases from V and 2 from J, leaving 14 bases between them. The CDR3 contains 15 residues. The CDR3 DNA sequence: TGTGCCAGCAGCCAGCGCGGCGCCCAAGCCTACGAGCAGTACTTC. Its translation is CASSQRGAQAYEQYF.

The V gene is TRBV7-9, the J gene TRBJ1-2; D remains ambiguous. The germline V and J ends were trimmed by 4 bases and 4 bases, with 19 bases remaining between them. Germline values: CDR1 SEHNR, CDR2 FQNEAQ (reference sequence). The CDR3 spans 16 residues. The CDR3 protein is CASSSSVIQVSYGYTF. The CDR3 coding sequence is TGTGCCAGCAGCTCCTCAGTTATCCAGGTTTCCTATGGCTACACCTTC.

J is TRBJ2-3 and V is TRBV29-1; TRBD2 might be the D (6 bases). Trimming stripped 3 bases from V and 1 base from J, with 14 bases between. This CDR3 has 15 residues. Germline V gene sequence: CDR1 SQVTM, CDR2 ANQGSEA. In nucleotides, the CDR3 is TGCAGCGTTGATCAGGTTGGCGGGGGCACAGATACGCAGTATTTT. It codes for CSVDQVGGGTDTQYF.

This chain joins TRBV5-4 and TRBJ2-7; 11 nucleotides agree with TRBD2. Germline values: CDR1 SGHNT, CDR2 YYREEE (reference sequence). This CDR3 region has 16 residues. Trimming cost V 4 bases and J 0 bases; bases outside gene matches: 6. The DNA for the CDR3 is TGTGCCAGCAGCACCGGGACTAGCGGAAGCTCCTACGAGCAGTACTTC. It encodes CASSTGTSGSSYEQYF.

In DNA form, the CDR3 reads TGTGCCAGCAGCTTATCCGGCAGGGGAAACACTGAAGCTTTCTTT. It translates to CASSLSGRGNTEAFF. J is TRBJ1-1 and V is TRBV7-2; the D gene is possibly TRBD1 (6 bases). Germline V CDR1 and CDR2: SGHTA, FQGNSA. V was clipped by 2 bases and J by 2 bases, with 12 bases between them. This CDR3 region has 15 residues.

This clone has just one count. This chain uses TRBV10-2 with TRBJ2-7; 7 bases align to TRBD1. CDR1 and CDR2 from the germline V gene are WSHSY and SAAADI. The CDR3 contains 14 residues. Losses at the gene ends were 4 bases for V and 0 bases for J; bases not matched to a gene: 3. CDR3 DNA sequence: TGCGCCAGCAGTGGAGACAGGGACTCCTACGAGCAGTACTTC. Protein sequence: CASSGDRDSYEQYF.

The chain recombines TRBV4-3 with TRBJ2-7; possible D gene TRBD1, 5 bases. Trimming shortened V by 0 bases and J by 5 bases, and 14 bases separated the two germline ends. From germline, CDR1 is LGHNA and CDR2 YSLEER. CDR3 length equals 15 residues. The CDR3 loop is CASSQEKGMFHEQYF. The CDR3 region has the DNA TGCGCCAGCAGCCAAGAGAAGGGGATGTTCCACGAGCAGTACTTC.

There are a few counts of this clone. This chain uses TRBV7-2 with TRBJ2-3; D remains unclear. Trimming removed 3 bases from V and 5 bases from J, with 3 bases in between. Germline V gene sequence: CDR1 SGHTA, CDR2 FQGNSA. This CDR3 is 11 amino acids long. The CDR3 here is CASSFGDTQYF. The CDR3 DNA sequence: TGTGCCAGCAGCTTCGGAGATACGCAGTATTTT.

V is TRBV4-1 and J is TRBJ2-5, with 8 bases lining up with TRBD1. The J segment lost 4 bases and the V segment lost 3 bases, leaving 4 bases of the junction unmatched. Germline loops: CDR1 MGHRA, CDR2 YSYEKL. The CDR3 has 14 amino acids. CDR3 sequence reads: CASSHPGQGETQYF. The CDR3 region has the DNA TGCGCCAGCAGCCACCCCGGACAGGGAGAGACCCAGTACTTC.

The J gene is TRBJ2-7, the V gene TRBV10-3; 9 nucleotides align to TRBD1. The CDR3 totals 15 residues. Germline loops: CDR1 ENHRY, CDR2 SYGVKD. V gave up 3 bases and J gave up 3 bases; unmatched junction bases: 6. CDR3 bases: TGTGCCATCAGTGAAGGGGACAGGGTGTTCTACGAGCAGTACTTC. The encoded protein is CAISEGDRVFYEQYF.

J is TRBJ1-5 and V is TRBV30; 8 nucleotides match TRBD1. The CDR3 has 15 amino acids. With 1 base clipped from V and 2 bases from J, the junction kept 4 bases outside the gene matches. Germline V lookup: CDR1 GTSNPN, CDR2 SVGIG (reference sequence). CDR3 nucleotide sequence: TGTGCCTGGAGTGCAGACAGGGGTGGCAATCAGCCCCAGCATTTT. Translating gives CAWSADRGGNQPQHF.